One and the same sample provided the 26 T cell receptor beta chains below, sequenced in a study of cytomegalovirus exposure and HLA in healthy donors. A multiplex PCR was run with 60 Vbeta primers and 13 Jbeta primers. Sequencing used immunoSEQ multiplex PCR; TCRdb keeps in-frame clones, though not all of them. The sample holds roughly 200,000 clones, 75% to 90% seen once. Sequenced input: PBMCs. These receptors were obtained from a woman under 30 in good health and CMV-seronegative.

The chain is built from TRBV7-9 and TRBJ1-2; no firm D call. V was clipped by 4 bases and J by 0 bases, with 12 bases between them. This CDR3 has 15 residues. Germline lookup yields CDR1 SEHNR and CDR2 FQNEAQ (reference sequence). CDR3 nucleotide sequence: TGTGCCAGCAGCTCCAGTGGAGGCTCTAACTATGGCTACACCTTC. As protein: CASSSSGGSNYGYTF.

The chain recombines TRBV27 with TRBJ2-1; 13 bases line up with TRBD2. Germline-derived CDR1 and CDR2 are MNHEY and SMNVEV (reference sequence). The CDR3 is made up of 15 amino acids. V was pared by 6 bases and J by 3 bases, with 2 bases of the junction left unmatched. In DNA form, the CDR3 reads TGTGCCAGCAGCCGACTAGCGGGGGGCTACAATGAGCAGTTCTTC. It yields the protein CASSRLAGGYNEQFF.

The chain links TRBV6-5 to TRBJ2-7; D is ambiguous. In germline, CDR1 is MNHEY, CDR2 SVGAGI. This CDR3 has 12 residues. V lost 6 bases, J lost 3 bases, and 9 bases lay in between. The CDR3 DNA reads as TGTGCCAGCAGGAGAAGCGACTACGAGCAGTACTTC. This encodes CASRRSDYEQYF.

This sequence joins TRBV9 and TRBJ1-1, with unresolved D. In germline, CDR1 is SGDLS, CDR2 YYNGEE. V shed 4 bases and J shed 5 bases, with 15 bases lying between them. The CDR3 totals 14 residues. The CDR3 sequence: CASSPDLGATEAFF. CDR3 in DNA: TGTGCCAGCAGCCCGGACTTGGGAGCAACTGAAGCTTTCTTT.

The V call is TRBV19, the J call TRBJ1-1; D not resolved. Germline assignment: CDR1 LNHDA and CDR2 SQIVND (reference sequence). Trimming left V 2 bases short and J 5 bases short, with 9 bases between. The CDR3 length is 13 residues. The CDR3 loop is CASSIMERTEAFF. For the CDR3, the DNA is TGTGCCAGTAGTATAATGGAGAGGACTGAAGCTTTCTTT.

This chain links TRBV13 with TRBJ2-7; the D is unclear. Germline lookup yields CDR1 PRHDT and CDR2 FYEKMQ (reference sequence). This CDR3 spans 14 amino acids. V lost 1 base to trimming and J lost 2 bases, with 9 bases between them. CDR3 in amino acids: CASSLVSLPYEQYF. In DNA, the CDR3 is TGTGCCAGCAGCTTAGTATCACTACCCTACGAGCAGTACTTC.

V gene TRBV30 combines with J gene TRBJ2-7; 9 nucleotides line up with TRBD2. Germline-derived CDR1 and CDR2 are GTSNPN and SVGIG (reference sequence). This CDR3 contains 15 residues. Trimming cost V 4 bases and J 5 bases; bases outside gene matches: 12. DNA of the CDR3: TGTGCCTGGACCAAAATAGCGGGAGTTATGGACGAGCAGTACTTC. This translates into CAWTKIAGVMDEQYF.

V usage is TRBV15 and J usage is TRBJ2-5; the D gene is possibly TRBD1 (6 bases). Trimming left V 0 bases short and J 4 bases short, with 9 bases between. The CDR3 is 14 amino acids. Germline V lookup: CDR1 LNHNV, CDR2 YYDKDF (reference sequence). The CDR3 nucleotides are TGTGCCACCAGCAGAGATAGAGGGGGAGAGACCCAGTACTTC. It specifies CATSRDRGGETQYF.

V and J are TRBV7-7 and TRBJ2-5; TRBD2 matches at 8 bases. After removal of 2 bases from V and 5 bases from J, the junction contained 7 bases not matched to a gene. Germline CDR1 is SSHAT and CDR2 is FNYEAQ (reference sequence). The CDR3 is 15 amino acids. The DNA for the CDR3 is TGTGCCAGCAGCTTATTGGCGGGGGGCTACGAGACCCAGTACTTC. It codes for CASSLLAGGYETQYF.

CDR3 sequence (DNA): TGTGCCAGCAGCGTACAGGGGACAGGGCCTAATGAGCAGTTCTTC. Translated: CASSVQGTGPNEQFF. The V and J genes are TRBV9 and TRBJ2-1; 9 bases are a match to TRBD1. With V trimmed by 1 base and J by 7 bases, 6 bases remained unmatched. The CDR3 spans 15 residues. Germline-derived CDR1 and CDR2 are SGDLS and YYNGEE. Using reference TRBV9 and TRBJ2-1 for the parts outside the CDR3, the full variable domain is DSGVTQTPKHLITATGQRVTLRCSPRSGDLSVYWYQQSLDQGLQFLIQYYNGEERAKGNILERFSAQQFPDLHSELNLSSLELGDSALYFCASSVQGTGPNEQFFGPGTRLTVL.

This chain joins TRBV2 and TRBJ1-4; D unclear. The V gene lost 1 base and the J gene lost 11 bases, with 11 bases spanning the gap. The length of the CDR3 is 13 residues. Germline V gene sequence: CDR1 SNHLY, CDR2 FYNNEI. CDR3 sequence reads: CASSEDSVKKLFF. In DNA, the CDR3 is TGTGCCAGCAGTGAAGATTCGGTGAAGAAACTGTTTTTT.

The chain recombines TRBV6-5 with TRBJ1-2; tentatively, D is TRBD1 (5 bases). Germline V gene data show CDR1 as MNHEY and CDR2 as SVGAGI. The CDR3 has 15 amino acids. Trimming removed 2 bases from V and 5 bases from J, with 15 bases in between. CDR3 coding DNA: TGTGCCAGCAGTTACAATATCGCGGACACTTATGGCTACACCTTC. Amino acid sequence: CASSYNIADTYGYTF.

In its sample, this clone was seen a few times. This chain uses TRBV11-2 with TRBJ2-7; perhaps TRBD1 as D (6 bases). The ends were cut back, 4 bases at V and 2 bases at J, with 18 bases in the middle. The CDR3 consists of 16 residues. Looked up from germline, CDR1 is SGHAT and CDR2 is FQNNGV. CDR3 residues: CASSSPRDRYTYEQYF. DNA of the CDR3: TGTGCCAGCAGCTCGCCCCGAGACAGGTATACCTACGAGCAGTACTTC.

J is TRBJ1-2 and V is TRBV5-6, with D tentatively TRBD1 (5 bases). Germline CDR1 reads SGHDT; CDR2 reads YYEEEE. The CDR3 sequence is 15 residues long. The V and J ends lost 2 bases and 0 bases respectively, with 11 bases between them. The CDR3 sequence: CASSFRTTANYGYTF. The CDR3 coding sequence is TGTGCCAGCAGCTTTCGAACGACAGCTAACTATGGCTACACCTTC. The whole variable domain, remainder taken from reference TRBV5-6 and TRBJ1-2, is DAGVTQSPTHLIKTRGQQVTLRCSPKSGHDTVSWYQQALGQGPQFIFQYYEEEERQRGNFPDRFSGHQFPNYSSELNVNALLLGDSALYLCASSFRTTANYGYTFGSGTRLTVV.

The genes are TRBV6-7 and TRBJ1-6; TRBD1 agrees at 7 bases. TRBV6-7 is noted as an ORF with a role that remains uncertain. The CDR3 covers 15 residues. V lost 2 bases, J lost 10 bases, and 8 bases stayed unmatched. Here the CDR3 DNA reads TGTGCCAGCAGTTACGGGGACAGAATTATCTCACCCCTCCACTTT. Its protein product is CASSYGDRIISPLHF.

The V gene is TRBV6-5, the J gene TRBJ2-1; no reliable D call. Germline V gene sequence: CDR1 MNHEY, CDR2 SVGAGI. V lost 7 bases to trimming and J lost 5 bases, with 18 bases between them. The CDR3 contains 15 residues. CDR3 sequence (DNA): TGTGCCAGCACCCCTCGGCCCCAGGTGAACAATGAGCAGTTCTTC. This gives the protein CASTPRPQVNNEQFF.

This chain links TRBV5-1 with TRBJ2-1; D is perhaps TRBD2 (6 bases). Germline V gene data show CDR1 as SGHRS and CDR2 as YFSETQ. V was pared by 3 bases and J by 5 bases, with 15 bases between. The CDR3 covers 15 residues. The CDR3 coding sequence is TGCGCCAGCAGCTCGGAGGGAGGATCAGACAATGAGCAGTTCTTC. This codes for CASSSEGGSDNEQFF.

The rearrangement uses TRBV6-5 and TRBJ2-7, with D perhaps matching TRBD2 (5 bases). V gave up 2 bases and J gave up 6 bases, with 11 bases separating them. Germline-derived CDR1 and CDR2 are MNHEY and SVGAGI. There are 13 residues in the CDR3. The CDR3 region has the DNA TGTGCCAGCAGTTACCCCAGCCGGGGCGAGCAGTACTTC. Protein product: CASSYPSRGEQYF.

This rearrangement joins TRBV19 to TRBJ2-1; 12 nucleotides agree with TRBD2. This CDR3 comprises 15 residues. Germline values: CDR1 LNHDA, CDR2 SQIVND (reference sequence). The trim removed 3 bases at V and 8 bases at J, leaving 5 bases unmatched. The DNA for the CDR3 is TGTGCCAGTAGTATGACTAGCGGGAGTATTTATGAGCAGTTCTTC. The encoded protein is CASSMTSGSIYEQFF. Full variable domain (remainder filled in from reference TRBV19 and TRBJ2-1): DGGITQSPKYLFRKEGQNVTLSCEQNLNHDAMYWYRQDPGQGLRLIYYSQIVNDFQKGDIAEGYSVSREKKESFPLTVTSAQKNPTAFYLCASSMTSGSIYEQFFGPGTRLTVL.

The chain combines TRBV27 with TRBJ1-1; no clear D gene. The germline CDR1 and CDR2 sequences are MNHEY and SMNVEV (reference sequence). This CDR3 comprises 15 residues. V was trimmed by 8 bases and J by 6 bases, leaving 22 bases between them. CDR3 loop: CASLPREGRIAEAFF. In nucleotides, the CDR3 is TGTGCCAGCCTACCTCGAGAGGGTAGAATCGCTGAAGCTTTCTTT.

This rearrangement joins TRBV6-1 to TRBJ2-7; D gene ambiguous. Germline values: CDR1 MNHNS, CDR2 SASEGT. The CDR3 runs 12 residues. The V gene lost 0 bases and the J gene lost 8 bases, with 8 bases spanning the gap. The CDR3 DNA sequence: TGTGCCAGCAGTGAAGCGCGACAAAAGCAGTACTTC. This codes for CASSEARQKQYF.

This clone was detected once. V usage is TRBV25-1 and J usage is TRBJ2-3, with 8 bases identical to TRBD2. The CDR3 is made up of 14 amino acids. Unmatched junction bases numbered 7, after V lost 7 bases and J lost 4 bases. Germline-derived CDR1 and CDR2 are MGHDK and SYGVNS. The CDR3 loop is CASTPREVPDTQYF. The CDR3 DNA sequence: TGTGCCAGCACCCCGCGGGAGGTCCCAGATACGCAGTATTTT.

CDR3 DNA sequence: TGTGCCAGCAGTTCCCCAGGGCGGAACACTGAAGCTTTCTTT. Protein sequence: CASSSPGRNTEAFF. The chain uses TRBV28 and TRBJ1-1; TRBD1 might be the D (5 bases). Trimming removed 4 bases at V and 1 base at J, with 10 bases between. The CDR3 is 14 amino acids. CDR1 and CDR2 (germline): MDHEN, SYDVKM.

The V and J genes are TRBV10-1 and TRBJ2-2, with a weak D call TRBD2 (5 bases). CDR3 length equals 16 residues. V lost 3 bases and J 6 bases, leaving 17 bases between the germline ends. In germline, CDR1 is WNHNN, CDR2 SYGVQD (reference sequence). As DNA, the CDR3 is TGCGCCAGCAGTGAATCCGGGGAAACCCCCCCCGGGGAGCTGTTTTTT. This sequence encodes CASSESGETPPGELFF.

This rearrangement joins TRBV27 to TRBJ1-4, with D possibly being TRBD1 (5 bases). Germline loops: CDR1 MNHEY, CDR2 SMNVEV (reference sequence). The CDR3 totals 13 residues. V was shortened by 5 bases and J by 4 bases, with 8 bases between the two germline ends. This chain's CDR3 is CASSPDSNEKLFF. For the CDR3, the DNA is TGTGCCAGCAGTCCCGACAGTAATGAAAAACTGTTTTTT.

The chain employs TRBV5-1 and TRBJ2-7; TRBD2 matches at 8 bases. The length of the CDR3 is 16 residues. Per germline, CDR1 SGHRS and CDR2 YFSETQ. The J segment lost 6 bases and the V segment lost 4 bases, leaving 15 bases of the junction unmatched. This CDR3 reads CASSLTPAGDWGEQYF. CDR3 in DNA: TGCGCCAGCAGCCTAACCCCAGCGGGAGATTGGGGCGAGCAGTACTTC.